This entry lists 20 T cell receptor beta chains sequenced from one sample in a study of cytomegalovirus exposure and HLA in healthy donors. The primer mix had 60 Vbeta and 13 Jbeta primers. Assay used: immunoSEQ multiplex PCR; TCRdb lists only in-frame clones, some missing. The table records 30,000 to 45,000 clones, 80% to 90% of them present only once. Sequenced material: PBMCs. These receptors all stem from a woman between 35 and 50 years old in good health and CMV-seropositive.

The rearrangement joins TRBV6-1 to TRBJ1-2, with D possibly matching TRBD1 (5 bases). Germline V lookup: CDR1 MNHNS, CDR2 SASEGT. The CDR3 runs to 13 residues. The V and J ends lost 3 bases and 4 bases respectively, with 9 bases between them. The DNA for the CDR3 is TGTGCCAGCAGTGAGACAGCGACCTATGGCTACACCTTC. Translation gives CASSETATYGYTF.

V is TRBV10-3 and J is TRBJ1-5, with 8 bases fitting TRBD1. The germline V gene encodes CDR1 ENHRY and CDR2 SYGVKD. CDR3 size: 13 residues. V lost 6 bases and J lost 8; bases outside the gene matches: 6. CDR3 sequence (DNA): TGTGCCATCAGGACAGGGGCCGGGGAGCCCCAGCATTTT. Protein sequence: CAIRTGAGEPQHF.

The CDR3 region has the DNA TGCAGCGTTGATGGAGGTATATCGACTGAAGCTTTCTTT. It specifies CSVDGGISTEAFF. V and J are TRBV29-1 and TRBJ1-1, with D uncertain. Germline CDR1 reads SQVTM; CDR2 reads ANQGSEA. The length of the CDR3 is 13 residues. Trimming removed 3 bases at V and 5 bases at J, with 13 bases between.

This clone occurred once. This sequence joins TRBV7-2 and TRBJ2-5; 10 bases are a match to TRBD2. V was pared by 4 bases and J by 3 bases, with 5 bases of the junction left unmatched. In germline, CDR1 is SGHTA, CDR2 FQGNSA. The CDR3 has 15 residues. The DNA for the CDR3 is TGTGCCAGCAGCTATCGGCTAGCGGGGGAAGAGACCCAGTACTTC. It specifies CASSYRLAGEETQYF.

The gene calls are TRBV28 and TRBJ2-7, with D perhaps matching TRBD2 (6 bases). CDR1 MDHEN and CDR2 SYDVKM come from the germline V gene. The germline V and J ends were trimmed by 11 bases and 3 bases, with 20 bases remaining between them. The CDR3 totals 14 residues. CDR3 loop: CAGSPGLARYEQYF. The CDR3, as DNA: TGTGCCGGCTCCCCGGGACTGGCCCGCTACGAGCAGTACTTC.

The V and J genes are TRBV4-3 and TRBJ1-1, with TRBD1 as a possible D gene (6 bases). There are 15 residues in the CDR3. V lost 0 bases and J lost 3, with 11 bases in between. CDR1 and CDR2 from the germline V gene are LGHNA and YSLEER. The CDR3: CASSQDQGRDTEAFF. In DNA form, the CDR3 reads TGCGCCAGCAGCCAAGATCAGGGGCGGGACACTGAAGCTTTCTTT.

The chain couples TRBV10-2 to TRBJ2-2; D not resolved. CDR3 size: 16 residues. The germline CDR1 and CDR2 sequences are WSHSY and SAAADI. Trimming took 1 base from V and 1 from J, leaving 10 bases between them. CDR3 residues: CASSEFVGRNTGELFF. For the CDR3, the DNA is TGCGCCAGCAGTGAGTTTGTGGGCAGGAACACCGGGGAGCTGTTTTTT.

This chain connects TRBV19 to TRBJ1-2, with D possibly being TRBD1 (6 bases). CDR1 LNHDA and CDR2 SQIVND come from the germline V gene (reference sequence). The CDR3 runs 15 residues. Trimming removed 6 bases at V and 2 bases at J, with 16 bases between. As DNA, the CDR3 is TGTGCCAGTAGGCCCTTCGACAGGATGAACTATGGCTACACCTTC. Its translation: CASRPFDRMNYGYTF.

This chain links TRBV5-4 with TRBJ2-2, with 10 bases fitting TRBD2. Germline assignment: CDR1 SGHNT and CDR2 YYREEE (reference sequence). The length of the CDR3 is 15 residues. V shed 5 bases, J shed 6 bases, and the junction held 7 bases outside the gene matches. CDR3 sequence reads: CASRRSGGAAGELFF. The CDR3 DNA is TGTGCCAGCAGGCGGAGCGGGGGGGCCGCCGGGGAGCTGTTTTTT.

V gene TRBV5-4 combines with J gene TRBJ1-4; no clear D. Deletions cut 0 bases from V and 8 bases from J, with 14 bases between. This CDR3 has 15 residues. Looked up from germline, CDR1 is SGHNT and CDR2 is YYREEE (reference sequence). CDR3 sequence reads: CASSLGGGRNEKLFF. The CDR3 nucleotides read TGTGCCAGCAGCTTGGGTGGAGGGAGAAACGAAAAACTGTTTTTT.

V gene TRBV27 combines with J gene TRBJ2-5, with 7 bases fitting TRBD1. The J call may be mistaken, given a closer DNA end match to TRBJ2-7. Per the germline V gene, CDR1 is MNHEY and CDR2 is SMNVEV (reference sequence). The CDR3 consists of 14 residues. DNA of the CDR3: TGTGCCAGCAGTTCACAGGGGAGCTCCTACGAGCAGTACTTC. This sequence encodes CASSSQGSSYEQYF.

The rearrangement links TRBV6-5 to TRBJ1-1, with TRBD1 as a possible D gene (6 bases). The CDR3 contains 14 residues. Germline V CDR1 and CDR2: MNHEY, SVGAGI. Trimming left V 5 bases short and J 0 bases short, with 10 bases between. DNA for the CDR3: TGTGCCAGCAGTCCGGACAGATTGAACACTGAAGCTTTCTTT. It encodes CASSPDRLNTEAFF.

The J gene is TRBJ2-5, the V gene TRBV29-1; 8 nucleotides agree with TRBD1. The better agreement between TRBJ2-7 and the DNA end casts doubt on the J call. CDR1 and CDR2 from the germline V gene are SQVTM and ANQGSEA. CDR3 length: 15 amino acids. CDR3 residues: CSVEETYRGTYEQYF. DNA for the CDR3: TGCAGCGTTGAAGAGACCTACAGGGGGACCTACGAGCAGTACTTC.

This sequence joins TRBV7-2 and TRBJ2-7; D call uncertain. Germline CDR1 SGHTA, CDR2 FQGNSA. This CDR3 is 14 amino acids long. V lost 1 base and J lost 1, with 8 bases in between. The CDR3 region is CASSLGSFSYEQYF. As DNA, the CDR3 is TGTGCCAGCAGCTTAGGTAGCTTTTCCTACGAGCAGTACTTC.

This chain links TRBV27 with TRBJ1-1, with TRBD1 as a possible D gene (6 bases). The CDR3 runs to 14 residues. The ends were cut back, 5 bases at V and 1 base at J, with 11 bases in the middle. Germline assignment: CDR1 MNHEY and CDR2 SMNVEV (reference sequence). The CDR3 DNA reads TGTGCCAGCAGTCTGCAGGGACAGAACACTGAAGCTTTCTTT. This sequence encodes CASSLQGQNTEAFF.

The chain uses TRBV7-9 and TRBJ1-2, with TRBD1 matching over 8 bases. CDR3 length equals 13 residues. With 5 bases clipped from V and 7 bases from J, the junction kept 6 bases outside the gene matches. CDR1 is SEHNR and CDR2 is FQNEAQ in the germline V gene (reference sequence). CDR3 sequence: CASSNRDRLGYTF. The DNA of the CDR3 is TGTGCCAGCAGCAACCGGGACAGGCTTGGCTACACCTTC.

The chain combines TRBV15 with TRBJ1-5; D not resolved. V lost 0 bases and J lost 0, with 6 bases in between. The V gene's germline CDR1 is LNHNV and CDR2 YYDKDF (reference sequence). The CDR3 contains 15 residues. The CDR3 nucleotides are TGTGCCACCAGCAGAGAGTGGAGTAGCAATCAGCCCCAGCATTTT. Its protein is CATSREWSSNQPQHF.

The J gene is TRBJ1-5, the V gene TRBV28; no definite D call. CDR3 size: 12 residues. Germline lookup yields CDR1 MDHEN and CDR2 SYDVKM. Between the trimmed V and J ends, which lost 6 bases and 1 base, there was a span of 4 bases. The CDR3 DNA reads as TGTGCCAGCAGCAGGAGCAATCAGCCCCAGCATTTT. Its protein is CASSRSNQPQHF.

Here the CDR3 reads CASSIAVSYNSPLHF. In nucleotides, the CDR3 is TGTGCCAGTAGTATAGCAGTGTCCTATAATTCACCCCTCCACTTT. V usage is TRBV19 and J usage is TRBJ1-6; D is ambiguous. The CDR3 is 15 residues long. Germline V lookup: CDR1 LNHDA, CDR2 SQIVND (reference sequence). Trimming cost V 1 base and J 1 base, with 5 bases left between them.

The chain has TRBV6-4 and TRBJ2-3, with a weak D call TRBD2 (6 bases). The CDR3 totals 13 residues. Trimming removed 4 bases from V and 1 base from J, with 6 bases in between. Germline lookup yields CDR1 MRHNA and CDR2 SNTAGT. This CDR3 is CASSASGTDTQYF. CDR3 bases: TGTGCCAGCAGTGCTAGCGGCACAGATACGCAGTATTTT.